These T cell receptor beta chains were read from a single sample in a study of TIL therapy for anti-PD-1-resistant metastatic lung cancer. Data came from immunoSEQ multiplex PCR; TCRdb stores just in-frame clones and leaves some out. The table records 990 or so clones, 60% to 80% of them present only once. The starting material was tumor tissue, obtained at baseline. The receptor set was obtained from a person aged 30 to 80 with non-small cell lung cancer. Each CDR3 is given with its conserved first and last residue. Each record gives: D gene, clone size, J gene, V gene, CDR3 protein, CDR3 DNA. A D gene is named only where the DNA matches it firmly. Where a row states a size, it is once, few, many or the class of an expanded clone; other rows omit it.

D gene: NA; clone size: NA; J gene: TRBJ1-1; V gene: TRBV9; CDR3 protein: CASSVGAGIDTEAFF; CDR3 DNA: TGTGCCAGCAGCGTAGGAGCGGGGATCGACACTGAAGCTTTCTTT
D gene: NA; clone size: NA; J gene: TRBJ1-2; V gene: TRBV6-5; CDR3 protein: CASRTGASGRGYTF; CDR3 DNA: TGTGCCAGCAGGACAGGTGCCTCTGGAAGAGGCTACACCTTC
D gene: NA; clone size: NA; J gene: TRBJ2-5; V gene: TRBV9; CDR3 protein: CASSVSGGQETQYF; CDR3 DNA: TGTGCCAGCAGCGTGTCGGGCGGCCAAGAGACCCAGTACTTC
D gene: NA; clone size: NA; J gene: TRBJ2-1; V gene: TRBV27; CDR3 protein: CASSFIEGEQFF; CDR3 DNA: TGTGCCAGCAGTTTCATCGAAGGTGAGCAGTTCTTC
D gene: NA; clone size: NA; J gene: TRBJ1-1; V gene: TRBV11-2; CDR3 protein: CASSSPHTGNTEAFF; CDR3 DNA: TGTGCCAGCAGTTCACCACACACAGGGAACACTGAAGCTTTCTTT
D gene: TRBD1; clone size: NA; J gene: TRBJ1-2; V gene: TRBV28; CDR3 protein: CASKPGQMYGYTF; CDR3 DNA: TGTGCCAGCAAGCCGGGACAGATGTATGGCTACACCTTC
D gene: NA; clone size: once; J gene: TRBJ2-1; V gene: TRBV7-2; CDR3 protein: CASSLELVVSNEQFF; CDR3 DNA: TGTGCCAGCAGCTTAGAACTAGTCGTAAGCAATGAGCAGTTCTTC
D gene: TRBD1; clone size: few; J gene: TRBJ1-1; V gene: TRBV5-4; CDR3 protein: CASSRVTGDGEAFF; CDR3 DNA: TGTGCCAGCAGCCGCGTAACAGGGGATGGTGAAGCTTTCTTT
D gene: TRBD1; clone size: NA; J gene: TRBJ2-3; V gene: TRBV7-7; CDR3 protein: CASSLDVTGGMNTQYF; CDR3 DNA: TGTGCCAGCAGCTTGGATGTGACAGGGGGCATGAATACGCAGTATTTT
D gene: TRBD1; clone size: NA; J gene: TRBJ1-5; V gene: TRBV5-5; CDR3 protein: CASSLRQGVNQPQHF; CDR3 DNA: TGTGCCAGCAGCCTCAGACAGGGGGTCAATCAGCCCCAGCATTTT
D gene: NA; clone size: NA; J gene: TRBJ1-5; V gene: TRBV7-9; CDR3 protein: CASSAHGFWPQHF; CDR3 DNA: TGTGCCAGCAGCGCGCACGGGTTCTGGCCCCAGCATTTT
D gene: NA; clone size: NA; J gene: TRBJ1-6; V gene: TRBV7-2; CDR3 protein: CASSLSGTDISSYNSPLHF; CDR3 DNA: TGTGCCAGCAGCCTATCCGGGACCGATATTAGCTCCTATAATTCACCCCTCCACTTT
D gene: TRBD2; clone size: NA; J gene: TRBJ2-2; V gene: TRBV7-2; CDR3 protein: CASPVGLATNTGELFF; CDR3 DNA: TGTGCCAGCCCTGTTGGACTAGCGACGAACACCGGGGAGCTGTTTTTT
D gene: NA; clone size: once; J gene: TRBJ2-1; V gene: TRBV7-6; CDR3 protein: CASSLVSVRGAIGHNEQFF; CDR3 DNA: TGTGCCAGCAGCTTAGTCTCAGTACGCGGGGCGATCGGGCACAATGAGCAGTTCTTC
D gene: NA; clone size: NA; J gene: TRBJ1-1; V gene: TRBV15; CDR3 protein: CATSRDYGENTEAFF; CDR3 DNA: TGTGCCACCAGCAGAGATTACGGAGAGAACACTGAAGCTTTCTTT
D gene: NA; clone size: NA; J gene: TRBJ2-2; V gene: TRBV5-1; CDR3 protein: CASSLAGMNTGELFF; CDR3 DNA: TGCGCCAGCAGCTTGGCGGGGATGAACACCGGGGAGCTGTTTTTT
D gene: TRBD1; clone size: NA; J gene: TRBJ2-7; V gene: TRBV25-1; CDR3 protein: CASRGTALLHEQYF; CDR3 DNA: TGTGCCAGCAGAGGGACAGCCCTCCTCCACGAGCAGTACTTC
D gene: TRBD2; clone size: NA; J gene: TRBJ2-1; V gene: TRBV19; CDR3 protein: CASSRNGGLAGGYNEQFF; CDR3 DNA: TGTGCCAGTAGTAGGAACGGGGGACTAGCGGGGGGCTACAATGAGCAGTTCTTC
D gene: NA; clone size: few; J gene: TRBJ1-5; V gene: TRBV7-9; CDR3 protein: CASSLDHQPQHF; CDR3 DNA: TGTGCCAGCAGCTTGGATCATCAGCCCCAGCATTTT
D gene: NA; clone size: few; J gene: TRBJ2-7; V gene: TRBV30; CDR3 protein: CAWSEGGYYEQYF; CDR3 DNA: TGTGCCTGGAGTGAGGGTGGCTACTACGAGCAGTACTTC
D gene: NA; clone size: once; J gene: TRBJ2-5; V gene: TRBV7-7; CDR3 protein: CASSDKPGQSQYF; CDR3 DNA: TGTGCCAGCAGCGATAAACCGGGTCAGTCCCAGTACTTC
D gene: NA; clone size: few; J gene: TRBJ1-2; V gene: TRBV27; CDR3 protein: CASSSGSGYGYTF; CDR3 DNA: TGTGCCAGCAGTTCTGGTTCGGGGTATGGCTACACCTTC
D gene: NA; clone size: NA; J gene: TRBJ1-2; V gene: TRBV28; CDR3 protein: CASAQTGTNYGYTF; CDR3 DNA: TGTGCCAGCGCCCAAACAGGGACTAACTATGGCTACACCTTC
D gene: TRBD2; clone size: NA; J gene: TRBJ2-1; V gene: TRBV7-2; CDR3 protein: CASSLGLAGVNEQFF; CDR3 DNA: TGTGCCAGCAGCTTAGGTCTAGCGGGGGTCAATGAGCAGTTCTTC
D gene: TRBD1; clone size: NA; J gene: TRBJ2-7; V gene: TRBV7-9; CDR3 protein: CASGIDRAPYEQYF; CDR3 DNA: TGTGCCAGCGGTATTGACAGGGCCCCCTACGAGCAGTACTTC
D gene: NA; clone size: NA; J gene: TRBJ1-1; V gene: TRBV6-6; CDR3 protein: CASSYSNVLTEAFF; CDR3 DNA: TGTGCCAGCAGTTACTCGAACGTGCTCACTGAAGCTTTCTTT
D gene: TRBD2; clone size: NA; J gene: TRBJ2-5; V gene: TRBV28; CDR3 protein: CASSWASGIQETQYF; CDR3 DNA: TGTGCCAGCAGTTGGGCTAGCGGGATCCAAGAGACCCAGTACTTC
D gene: NA; clone size: NA; J gene: TRBJ2-2; V gene: TRBV11-3; CDR3 protein: CASSSHTGELFF; CDR3 DNA: TGTGCCAGCAGCTCCCACACCGGGGAGCTGTTTTTT
D gene: TRBD1; clone size: few; J gene: TRBJ1-5; V gene: TRBV4-1; CDR3 protein: CASSQEGTVGRPQHF; CDR3 DNA: TGCGCCAGCAGCCAAGAGGGGACAGTCGGTCGGCCCCAGCATTTT
D gene: TRBD1; clone size: NA; J gene: TRBJ1-1; V gene: TRBV7-8; CDR3 protein: CASSLAGQNLQAEAFF; CDR3 DNA: TGTGCCAGCAGCTTGGCGGGACAGAACCTTCAAGCTGAAGCTTTCTTT
D gene: TRBD2; clone size: NA; J gene: TRBJ2-2; V gene: TRBV11-2; CDR3 protein: CASSPSPVGLALGGELFF; CDR3 DNA: TGTGCCAGCAGCCCATCCCCCGTTGGACTAGCGCTTGGCGGGGAGCTGTTTTTT
D gene: TRBD1; clone size: NA; J gene: TRBJ1-1; V gene: TRBV29-1; CDR3 protein: CSVSQGPTEAFF; CDR3 DNA: TGCAGCGTCTCACAGGGGCCCACTGAAGCTTTCTTT
D gene: TRBD2; clone size: NA; J gene: TRBJ2-7; V gene: TRBV10-3; CDR3 protein: CATRRGGAYEQYF; CDR3 DNA: TGTGCCACCCGGCGGGGGGGGGCATACGAGCAGTACTTC
D gene: TRBD2; clone size: few; J gene: TRBJ2-2; V gene: TRBV4-3; CDR3 protein: CASSQGPGSGESRELFF; CDR3 DNA: TGCGCCAGCAGCCAAGGGCCGGGGAGCGGGGAGAGCCGGGAGCTGTTTTTT
D gene: TRBD2; clone size: NA; J gene: TRBJ2-1; V gene: TRBV27; CDR3 protein: CASSLSVLAGVNEQFF; CDR3 DNA: TGTGCCAGCAGTTTATCAGTACTAGCGGGAGTCAATGAGCAGTTCTTC
D gene: NA; clone size: NA; J gene: TRBJ1-5; V gene: TRBV4-1; CDR3 protein: CASSQSKDQPQHF; CDR3 DNA: TGCGCCAGCAGTCAATCGAAGGATCAGCCCCAGCATTTT
D gene: NA; clone size: few; J gene: TRBJ2-5; V gene: TRBV4-2; CDR3 protein: CASSPKGLSETQYF; CDR3 DNA: TGTGCCAGCAGCCCTAAGGGCTTGAGTGAGACCCAGTACTTC
D gene: NA; clone size: NA; J gene: TRBJ1-6; V gene: TRBV4-3; CDR3 protein: CASSQASYNSPLHF; CDR3 DNA: TGCGCCAGCAGCCAAGCCTCCTATAATTCACCCCTCCACTTT